This T cell receptor (beta chain) was sequenced during a study of graft-versus-host responses after intestinal transplantation. Study-wide context: Anti-thymocyte globulin was used for induction in all recipients, who then took tacrolimus and steroids for approximately 3 years. Study-wide results and limits: Researchers found GvH clones in recipient marrow, and some showed up first in ileum or blood. The study found high graft-versus-host to host-versus-graft clonal ratios in allografts of patients with graft-donor T cell macrochimerism.

Repertoires were generated with immunoSEQ multiplex PCR, while TCRdb's copy carries only in-frame clones and drops some. Of some 7,000 clones in the sample, 26% were seen once. CD3+CD4+ and CD3+CD8+ responders that were proliferating and CFSE-low were sorted post-reaction. This clone was recorded once. A far bigger clonotype differs at one base, so this is likely a read error. Additional DNA sequences in this sample encode the identical CDR3. The sequence derives from a human patient who received an intestinal transplant. Sequenced here: alloreactive CD4+ T cells from a mixed lymphocyte reaction culture, sampled before intestinal transplant. Stated subset: CFSE-low proliferating T cells sorted from roughly six-day pre-transplant mixed lymphocyte reaction (GvH or HvG direction).

CDR3 sequence: CASTESGLATGELFF. The CDR3, as DNA: TGTGCCAGCACCGAGTCGGGACTAGCGACCGGGGAGCTGTTCTTT. The chain joins TRBV7-3 to TRBJ2-2; TRBD2 aligns across 10 bases. The CDR3 contains 15 residues. Germline CDR1 reads SGHTA; CDR2 reads FQGTGA.